These 23 T cell receptor beta chains originate from one sample sequenced in a study of T cell changes during pregnancy in multiple sclerosis. Some clones are missing from TCRdb's copy, which holds only in-frame ones; the method was immunoSEQ multiplex PCR. The sample shows 55,000 or so clones, over 80% of them seen only once. The material was CD4+ T cells from peripheral blood mononuclear cells, obtained in the first trimester of pregnancy. The receptors were gathered from a female donor with multiple sclerosis, enrolled in a pregnancy study.

The genes are TRBV28 and TRBJ2-3; TRBD2 matches 10 bases. There are 17 residues in the CDR3. Trimming removed 2 bases from V and 6 bases from J; junction bases left unmatched: 11. Germline loops: CDR1 MDHEN, CDR2 SYDVKM. DNA of the CDR3: TGTGCCAGCAGTTTACCGGGACTAGCGCTGTCTGGGGATACGCAGTATTTT. Translating it yields CASSLPGLALSGDTQYF.

The V call is TRBV7-6, the J call TRBJ2-7; D ambiguous. Germline V gene data show CDR1 as SGHVS and CDR2 as FNYEAQ. The length of the CDR3 is 13 residues. With 1 base removed from V and 2 bases from J, the gap between germline ends came to 6 bases. Written as DNA, the CDR3 is TGTGCCAGCAGCTTAGAATCCGCCTACGAGCAGTACTTC. Encoded protein: CASSLESAYEQYF.

The table lists this clone with a count of one. V gene TRBV7-2 combines with J gene TRBJ2-5, with a weak D call TRBD2 (6 bases). Germline V gives CDR1 SGHTA, CDR2 FQGNSA. This CDR3 has 17 residues. V lost 2 bases, J lost 7 bases, and 23 bases lay in between. CDR3 bases: TGTGCCAGCAGCTTACAACGAGGGCGGGGTGTGGGGTGGACCCAGTACTTC. Protein sequence: CASSLQRGRGVGWTQYF.

In this sample, this clone turned up a few times. This rearrangement joins TRBV29-1 to TRBJ1-1; D uncertain. This CDR3 is built from 13 residues. Germline CDR1 reads SQVTM; CDR2 reads ANQGSEA. V was shortened by 7 bases and J by 0 bases, with 12 bases between the two germline ends. The CDR3 sequence: CSGSSRMNTEAFF. Written as DNA, the CDR3 is TGCAGCGGGAGTAGTCGGATGAACACTGAAGCTTTCTTT. Complete variable domain (other parts from reference TRBV29-1 and TRBJ1-1): SAVISQKPSRDICQRGTSLTIQCQVDSQVTMMFWYRQQPGQSLTLIATANQGSEATYESGFVIDKFPISRPNLTFSTLTVSNMSPEDSSIYLCSGSSRMNTEAFFGQGTRLTVV.

The V call is TRBV28, the J call TRBJ1-5; TRBD1 aligns across 12 bases. Losses at the gene ends were 6 bases for V and 6 bases for J; bases not matched to a gene: 6. The CDR3 sequence is 15 residues long. CDR1 is MDHEN, CDR2 SYDVKM, per germline. In DNA form, the CDR3 reads TGTGCCAGCAGGGGGACAGGGGGCAAAGGTCAGCCCCAGCATTTT. Amino acids: CASRGTGGKGQPQHF.

The chain has TRBV5-8 and TRBJ1-2; the D is unclear. Germline loops: CDR1 SGHTS, CDR2 YDEGEE. The CDR3 loop spans 13 amino acids. Trimming took off 1 base at V and 4 bases at J, with 8 bases between the two ends. The chain's CDR3 is CASSLRRPYGYTF. The CDR3 region has the DNA TGTGCCAGCAGCTTGCGCAGGCCCTATGGCTACACCTTC.

This clone appeared once. The chain has TRBV6-5 and TRBJ1-5, with a weak D call TRBD1 (5 bases). The CDR3 covers 14 residues. Germline V lookup: CDR1 MNHEY, CDR2 SVGAGI. The ends were cut back, 4 bases at V and 4 bases at J, with 11 bases in the middle. The CDR3 region is CASSSDRLNQPQHF. CDR3 bases: TGTGCCAGCAGTTCTGACAGACTTAATCAGCCCCAGCATTTT.

This clone has a handful of counts. CDR3 region: CASTIGGGRETQYF. The CDR3 DNA follows: TGTGCCAGCACTATCGGGGGGGGCCGAGAGACCCAGTACTTC. The chain uses TRBV6-1 and TRBJ2-5; 8 bases align to TRBD2. CDR1 and CDR2 (germline): MNHNS, SASEGT. With 7 bases clipped from V and 4 bases from J, the junction kept 8 bases outside the gene matches. The CDR3 sequence is 14 residues long.

V usage is TRBV4-1 and J usage is TRBJ1-6, with D possibly TRBD1 on 6 matching bases. The CDR3 is 14 amino acids. The V gene's germline CDR1 is MGHRA and CDR2 YSYEKL. V lost 5 bases and J lost 8, with 13 bases in between. CDR3 sequence (DNA): TGCGCCAGCAGCGCTACAGGGCCGGATTCACCCCTCCACTTT. Translated, it gives CASSATGPDSPLHF.

V gene TRBV7-2 combines with J gene TRBJ2-2; D gene uncertain. Looked up from germline, CDR1 is SGHTA and CDR2 is FQGNSA. V was pared by 2 bases and J by 7 bases, with 8 bases between. The CDR3 sequence is 13 residues long. DNA of the CDR3: TGTGCCAGCAGCTTAAACCCTAGCGGGGAGCTGTTTTTT. Translating gives CASSLNPSGELFF.

The J gene is TRBJ1-5, the V gene TRBV7-2, with D possibly TRBD1 on 6 matching bases. V was shortened by 3 bases and J by 3 bases, with 12 bases between the two germline ends. In germline, CDR1 is SGHTA, CDR2 FQGNSA. CDR3 length: 15 amino acids. The DNA for the CDR3 is TGTGCCAGCAGCTTCGGGACACGGATCAATCAGCCCCAGCATTTT. Its translation: CASSFGTRINQPQHF.

The chain carries TRBV11-3 and TRBJ2-2, with D possibly matching TRBD1 (6 bases). Germline loops: CDR1 SGHNT, CDR2 YENEEA. This CDR3 spans 15 amino acids. Trimming took off 8 bases at V and 0 bases at J, with 13 bases between the two ends. The CDR3 is CASRRGTSNTGELFF. The CDR3 DNA reads TGTGCCAGCCGCCGTGGGACATCGAACACCGGGGAGCTGTTTTTT.

The J gene is TRBJ2-7, the V gene TRBV5-4; a weak D match, TRBD2 (6 bases). Trimming took 2 bases from V and 5 from J, leaving 17 bases between them. Germline lookup yields CDR1 SGHNT and CDR2 YYREEE (reference sequence). The CDR3 runs 15 residues. CDR3 bases: TGTGCCAGCAGCTTCCTCACCCGGGACTCGAACGAGCAGTACTTC. This encodes CASSFLTRDSNEQYF.

The chain carries TRBV6-1 and TRBJ1-6; D call uncertain. In germline, CDR1 is MNHNS, CDR2 SASEGT. The CDR3 spans 16 residues. V lost 1 base to trimming and J lost 9 bases, with 16 bases between them. DNA for the CDR3: TGTGCCAGCAGTGAAGAGCCACTCCCTTATGGTTCACCCCTCCACTTT. This translates into CASSEEPLPYGSPLHF.

CDR3 DNA: TGTGCCAGCAGTGAAGTAAAGCGCCCCGAGCAGTACTTC. This sequence encodes CASSEVKRPEQYF. The V call is TRBV2, the J call TRBJ2-7; D gene ambiguous. V shed 1 base and J shed 6 bases, with 10 bases lying between them. This CDR3 spans 13 amino acids. The germline gives CDR1 SNHLY, CDR2 FYNNEI.

The V call is TRBV6-1, the J call TRBJ1-1; 8 bases align to TRBD1. The CDR3 loop spans 13 amino acids. Looked up from germline, CDR1 is MNHNS and CDR2 is SASEGT. V gave up 6 bases and J gave up 1 base; unmatched junction bases: 1. CDR3 protein: CASRGTGNTEAFF. The CDR3, as DNA: TGTGCCAGCAGAGGGACAGGGAACACTGAAGCTTTCTTT.

The sample holds a few counts of this clone. The chain couples TRBV12-5 to TRBJ1-1; D not resolved. CDR3 size: 12 residues. The V end was cut by 6 bases, the J end by 0 bases, with 5 bases between. CDR1 and CDR2 (germline): LGHNT, FRNRAP. The CDR3 DNA reads as TGTGCTAGTGGCCCAGTGAACACTGAAGCTTTCTTT. Translation: CASGPVNTEAFF.

This clone was detected once. This is likely a read error, given that the CDR3 carries no conserved phenylalanine or tryptophan at its end. The DNA is left out, because the CDR3 cannot be placed on it with certainty; the CDR3 is given as TCRdb lists it. V gene TRBV7-9 combines with J gene TRBJ1-1; the table calls TRBD1, which could not be checked here. Germline V gene sequence: CDR1 SEHNR, CDR2 FQNEAQ (reference sequence). The CDR3 extends over 12 residues, inclusive of both ends. CDR3 in amino acids: CASSLVASGPVL.

The V gene is TRBV7-2, the J gene TRBJ2-2; 10 bases are shared with TRBD2. Germline-derived CDR1 and CDR2 are SGHTA and FQGNSA. V lost 6 bases to trimming and J lost 7 bases; unmatched junction nucleotides: 8. The CDR3 is made up of 15 amino acids. DNA of the CDR3: TGTGCCAGCAGGAACAGCGGGGGGGCAAACGGGGAGCTGTTTTTT. Protein product: CASRNSGGANGELFF.

The chain carries TRBV28 and TRBJ1-5; 9 bases fit TRBD1. After removal of 5 bases from V and 7 bases from J, the junction contained 12 bases not matched to a gene. The germline CDR1 and CDR2 sequences are MDHEN and SYDVKM. This CDR3 spans 16 amino acids. CDR3 bases: TGTGCCAGCAGTCATCTGACAGGGGGAGGAAGACAGCCCCAGCATTTT. Translated: CASSHLTGGGRQPQHF.

The genes are TRBV15 and TRBJ2-7, with TRBD2 matching over 12 bases. CDR1 is LNHNV, CDR2 YYDKDF, per germline (reference sequence). The length of the CDR3 is 15 residues. With 5 bases clipped from V and 6 bases from J, the junction kept 8 bases outside the gene matches. CDR3: CATSFRTSGTPEQYF. The CDR3 DNA reads as TGTGCCACCAGCTTCCGGACTAGCGGGACACCCGAGCAGTACTTC.

The J gene is TRBJ1-2, the V gene TRBV7-3, with D hard to call. The CDR3 consists of 14 residues. The germline gives CDR1 SGHTA, CDR2 FQGTGA. V was shortened by 1 base and J by 1 base, with 7 bases between the two germline ends. The CDR3 DNA follows: TGTGCCAGCAGCTTAAGGCGGGGTAACTATGGCTACACCTTC. It codes for CASSLRRGNYGYTF.

The chain joins TRBV15 to TRBJ2-7; 7 bases align to TRBD2. Germline lookup yields CDR1 LNHNV and CDR2 YYDKDF (reference sequence). CDR3 length equals 14 residues. After removal of 4 bases from V and 2 bases from J, the junction contained 5 bases not matched to a gene. CDR3 nucleotides: TGTGCCACCAGCAAGAGCGCGGGAGCCTACGAGCAGTACTTC. It is translated as CATSKSAGAYEQYF.